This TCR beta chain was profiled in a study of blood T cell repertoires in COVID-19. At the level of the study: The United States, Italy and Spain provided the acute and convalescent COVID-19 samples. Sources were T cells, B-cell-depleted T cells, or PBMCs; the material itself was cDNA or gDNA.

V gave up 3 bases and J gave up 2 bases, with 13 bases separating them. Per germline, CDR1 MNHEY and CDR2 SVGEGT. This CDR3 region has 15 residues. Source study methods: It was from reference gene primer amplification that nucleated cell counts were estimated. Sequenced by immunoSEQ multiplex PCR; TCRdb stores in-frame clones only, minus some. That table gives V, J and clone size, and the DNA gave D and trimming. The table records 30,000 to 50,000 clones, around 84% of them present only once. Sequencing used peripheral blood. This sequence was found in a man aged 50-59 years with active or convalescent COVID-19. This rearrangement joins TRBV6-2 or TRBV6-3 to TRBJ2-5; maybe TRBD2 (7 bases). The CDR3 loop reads CASSYGRGAQETQYF. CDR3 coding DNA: TGTGCCAGCAGTTATGGACGGGGGGCACAAGAGACCCAGTACTTC.